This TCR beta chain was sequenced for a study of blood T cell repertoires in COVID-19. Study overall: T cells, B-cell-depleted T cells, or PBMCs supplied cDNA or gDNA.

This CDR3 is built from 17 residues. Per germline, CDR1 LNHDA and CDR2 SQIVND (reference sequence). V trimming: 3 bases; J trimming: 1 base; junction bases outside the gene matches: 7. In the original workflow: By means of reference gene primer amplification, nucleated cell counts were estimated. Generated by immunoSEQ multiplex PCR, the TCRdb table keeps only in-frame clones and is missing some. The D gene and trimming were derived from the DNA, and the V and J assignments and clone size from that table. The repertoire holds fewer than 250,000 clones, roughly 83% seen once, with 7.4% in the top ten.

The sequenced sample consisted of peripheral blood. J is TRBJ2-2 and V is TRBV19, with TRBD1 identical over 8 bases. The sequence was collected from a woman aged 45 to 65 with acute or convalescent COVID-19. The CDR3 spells CASSIGLGTGNTGELFF. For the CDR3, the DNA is TGTGCCAGTAGTATCGGACTTGGGACAGGGAACACCGGGGAGCTGTTTTTT.